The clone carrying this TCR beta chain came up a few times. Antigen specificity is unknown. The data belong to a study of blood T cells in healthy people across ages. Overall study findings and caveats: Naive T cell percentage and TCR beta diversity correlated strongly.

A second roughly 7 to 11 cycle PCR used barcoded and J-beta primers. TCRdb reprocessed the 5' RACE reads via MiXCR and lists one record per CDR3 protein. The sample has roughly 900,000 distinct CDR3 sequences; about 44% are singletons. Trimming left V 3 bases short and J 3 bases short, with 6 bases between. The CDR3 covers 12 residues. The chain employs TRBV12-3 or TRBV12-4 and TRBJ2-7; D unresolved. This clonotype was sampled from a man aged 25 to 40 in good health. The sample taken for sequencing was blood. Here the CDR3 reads CASSFRVYEQYF. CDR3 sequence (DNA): TGTGCCAGCAGTTTTAGAGTCTACGAGCAGTACTTC.